This entry is about one T cell receptor (beta chain). Its target antigen remains unknown. Per-base qualities were not stored, and no clone one base away is much larger. Patients with autoimmune disease history or receiving systemic immunosuppression were excluded from the trial. Peripheral blood for TCR sequencing was collected from all dose cohorts at baseline, on cycle 4 day 1, and on cycle 7 day 1. The samples were taken from a phase I, first-in-human, multicenter, open-label dose-escalation trial of ivuxolimab. The trial enrolled adults with locally advanced or metastatic head and neck squamous cell, hepatocellular, melanoma or renal cell carcinoma. Before TCR sequencing, CD4+ T cells and CD8+ T cells from peripheral blood were sorted into separate populations. These data come from a study of OX40 agonist ivuxolimab in advanced cancers. About the investigation overall: Ivuxolimab was an agonistic, fully human IgG2 monoclonal antibody directed against OX40 (CD134), a costimulatory receptor. Intravenous ivuxolimab was administered to patients every 2 weeks at six dose levels: 0.01, 0.1, 0.3, 1.5, 3 and 10 mg/kg. Of the roughly 50 dose-escalation patients, hepatocellular carcinoma was present in around 19, melanoma in approximately 15, renal cell carcinoma in 9 and head and neck cancer in 9. A male proportion of 82.7% and a mean age of approximately 62 years, ranging from 23 to 79, were recorded for the dose-escalation cohort. Patients were allowed to have had prior anti-PD-1, anti-PD-L1 or anti-CTLA-4 therapy, and 40% to 45% of the dose-escalation patients had previously received checkpoint inhibitors. Partial responses were achieved by three dose-escalation patients, of whom one had hepatocellular carcinoma and two had cutaneous melanoma. Peripheral TCRbeta sequencing was intended to test whether TCR sequence diversity was altered and clonal T-cell expansion was caused by ivuxolimab. The monotherapy dose-escalation portion (N ≈ 57 patients) of the phase I ivuxolimab trial is reported in the paper.

Genomic DNA was isolated from the sorted cells so that the TCRbeta CDR3 region could be sequenced. The immunoSEQ Assay was used for sequencing of TCRbeta CDR3 regions. The immuneACCESS repertoire file appears here via TCRdb, limited to in-frame rearrangements. These files lack a portion of the clones; in checked studies, under half of the deficit traces to unresolved V genes, and the cause of the others is not known. Across this sample there are around 90,000 clones, with about nine tenths seen only once. Approximately 0.3% of the sample is held by the ten biggest clonotypes. The investigation overall reported the following: The antigen specificity of the clonally expanded peripheral T cells was not determined. Low levels of normalized T-cell clonal expansion were also seen in some nonresponding patients. Clonal expansion of both CD4+ and CD8+ blood T cells was observed from baseline to week 6 at doses 0.1 to 3.0 mg/kg. In the 0.1-3.0 mg/kg groups, partial responders were among the patients with the lowest normalized peripheral clonal expansion, particularly in CD8+ T cells. After ivuxolimab, expanded clones were on average more numerous among CD8+ T cells than among CD4+ T cells.

V is cut by 11 bases and J by 2 bases, and the space between the germline ends is 16 bases. Including the terminal cysteine and phenylalanine, the CDR3 comprises 13 residues. Just the 39-base CDR3 DNA is kept, in frame starting at base 1. CDR1 and CDR2 were assigned from the germline V gene as ENHRY and SYGVKD. Sequences were derived from CD4+ or CD8+ T cells sorted from blood, sampled in a trial of the OX40 agonist ivuxolimab. The source of this sequence is an adult with an advanced solid tumor such as melanoma, head and neck, liver or kidney cancer. The chain links TRBV10-3 with TRBJ2-7; the D element might be TRBD1 or TRBD2, as each aligns at 5 bases. The nucleotide sequence is TGTGCCGCTCAGGGTGAGAGGGCCTACGAGCAGTACTTC. It is translated as CAAQGERAYEQYF.